The 28 T cell receptor beta chains given below trace back to one sample, sequenced in a study of CD8 T cells in Susac syndrome. A quantity of roughly 0.5 to 1 ug RNA underwent reverse transcription using random hexamers. TCRdb reprocessed the immunoSEQ multiplex PCR reads with MiXCR, giving one entry per CDR3 protein. The table records about 75,000 distinct CDR3 sequences, approximately 94% of them present only once. What was sequenced was CD8+ T cells from PBMCs. The receptors come from a human donor with Susac syndrome.

The chain uses TRBV14 and TRBJ2-7; the D is unclear. CDR3 size: 15 residues. From germline, CDR1 is SGHDN and CDR2 FVKESK. Between the trimmed V and J ends, which lost 2 bases and 2 bases, there was a span of 13 bases. The CDR3 DNA reads as TGTGCCAGCAGCCAATCCAGTGGACCTACCTACGAGCAGTACTTC. As protein: CASSQSSGPTYEQYF.

The J gene is TRBJ2-5, the V gene TRBV7-8; TRBD2 agrees at 8 bases. CDR1 SGHVS and CDR2 FQNEAQ come from the germline V gene. CDR3 size: 16 residues. The V segment lost 4 bases and the J segment 7 bases; nucleotides outside the gene matches: 14. The CDR3 reads CASSSEDAGGGWTQYF. Here the CDR3 DNA reads TGTGCCAGCAGCTCGGAGGACGCGGGGGGTGGTTGGACCCAGTACTTC. Full variable domain (rest looked up from reference TRBV7-8 and TRBJ2-5): GAGVSQSPRYKVAKRGQDVALRCDPISGHVSLFWYQQALGQGPEFLTYFQNEAQLDKSGLPSDRFFAERPEGSVSTLKIQRTQQEDSAVYLCASSSEDAGGGWTQYFGPGTRLLVL.

The V call is TRBV6-6, the J call TRBJ1-6, with TRBD1 identical over 7 bases. V gave up 5 bases and J gave up 4 bases; unmatched junction bases: 2. Germline CDR1 is MNHNY and CDR2 is SVGAGI (reference sequence). The CDR3 contains 14 residues. The CDR3 DNA reads TGTGCCAGCAGTCCAGGGGGTTATAATTCACCCCTCCACTTT. Its protein is CASSPGGYNSPLHF.

This chain links TRBV5-1 with TRBJ2-7, with D tentatively TRBD2 (5 bases). The CDR3 is 11 amino acids. Germline-derived CDR1 and CDR2 are SGHRS and YFSETQ. V dropped 4 bases and J dropped 7 bases, with 9 bases sitting between them. As DNA, the CDR3 is TGCGCCAGCAGCGGAGGATTAGAGCAGTACTTC. It is translated as CASSGGLEQYF.

The genes are TRBV7-2 and TRBJ2-1; 9 positions match TRBD2. After removal of 4 bases from V and 13 bases from J, the junction contained 11 bases not matched to a gene. The CDR3 is 14 residues long. The germline V gene has CDR1 SGHTA and CDR2 FQGNSA. The CDR3 bases are TGTGCCAGCAGCTACCGAGGGACTAGCAGGCCCCAGTTCTTC. This sequence encodes CASSYRGTSRPQFF.

CDR3 bases: TGTGCCAGCAGCAAGACTAGCGGGCGCTCCTACGAGCAGTACTTC. Protein product: CASSKTSGRSYEQYF. The chain couples TRBV7-8 to TRBJ2-7; 10 bases match TRBD2. Germline loops: CDR1 SGHVS, CDR2 FQNEAQ. Losses at the gene ends were 5 bases for V and 0 bases for J; bases not matched to a gene: 4. CDR3 length: 15 amino acids. Looking up the rest from reference TRBV7-8 and TRBJ2-7 gives the full variable domain: GAGVSQSPRYKVAKRGQDVALRCDPISGHVSLFWYQQALGQGPEFLTYFQNEAQLDKSGLPSDRFFAERPEGSVSTLKIQRTQQEDSAVYLCASSKTSGRSYEQYFGPGTRLTVT.

This clonotype has only one observation. The V and J genes are TRBV6-2 or TRBV6-3 and TRBJ2-3; D might be TRBD2 (5 bases). The CDR3 has 14 amino acids. Trimming stripped 4 bases from V and 0 bases from J, with 8 bases between. The V gene's germline CDR1 is MNHEY and CDR2 SVGEGT. The chain's CDR3 is CASSWSGSTDTQYF. The DNA for the CDR3 is TGTGCCAGCAGTTGGAGCGGTAGCACAGATACGCAGTATTTT.

This chain joins TRBV28 and TRBJ1-5, with TRBD1 matching over 7 bases. Germline assignment: CDR1 MDHEN and CDR2 SYDVKM. J was trimmed by 5 bases and V by 8 bases; bases with no gene match: 12. CDR3 size: 15 residues. The CDR3 here is CASSQRRGLYQPQHF. Here the CDR3 DNA reads TGTGCCAGCTCCCAAAGGAGGGGGCTATATCAGCCCCAGCATTTT.

The V gene is TRBV20-1, the J gene TRBJ2-7; 9 bases are a match to TRBD1. The CDR3 is 15 amino acids. V was pared by 4 bases and J by 2 bases, with 9 bases of the junction left unmatched. Germline values: CDR1 DFQATT, CDR2 SNEGSKA (reference sequence). DNA of the CDR3: TGCAGTGCTACCCAGGACAGGGGTCTTACCTACGAGCAGTACTTC. Amino acid sequence: CSATQDRGLTYEQYF.

The V call is TRBV6-1, the J call TRBJ2-1; TRBD2 agrees at 7 bases. This CDR3 is built from 18 residues. Germline loops: CDR1 MNHNS, CDR2 SASEGT. With 5 bases clipped from V and 5 bases from J, the junction kept 18 bases outside the gene matches. As DNA, the CDR3 is TGTGCCAGCAGTCTAAGCCCCCCCCCAGCGGGGAGAAACAATGAGCAGTTCTTC. It encodes CASSLSPPPAGRNNEQFF.

The V gene is TRBV7-2, the J gene TRBJ2-4; 7 bases map to TRBD2. Trimming at V came to 1 base and at J to 8 bases, leaving 5 bases not matched to a gene. The CDR3 covers 14 residues. The V gene's germline CDR1 is SGHTA and CDR2 FQGNSA. DNA of the CDR3: TGTGCCAGCAGCTTAGATCACAGCGGGGACATTCAGTACTTC. It codes for CASSLDHSGDIQYF. The variable domain in full, with the rest retrieved from reference TRBV7-2 and TRBJ2-4, is GAGVSQSPSNKVTEKGKDVELRCDPISGHTALYWYRQSLGQGLEFLIYFQGNSAPDKSGLPSDRFSAERTGGSVSTLTIQRTQQEDSAVYLCASSLDHSGDIQYFGAGTRLSVL.

The chain recombines TRBV20-1 with TRBJ2-3; D is unclear. V gave up 2 bases and J gave up 1 base, with 10 bases separating them. Germline-derived CDR1 and CDR2 are DFQATT and SNEGSKA (reference sequence). The CDR3 has 14 amino acids. The chain's CDR3 is CSARKGQGTDTQYF. The CDR3 DNA reads as TGCAGTGCTAGAAAGGGCCAGGGCACAGATACGCAGTATTTT.

The chain employs TRBV11-2 and TRBJ1-2, with 10 bases lining up with TRBD1. V lost 5 bases to trimming and J lost 5 bases; unmatched junction nucleotides: 17. The CDR3 covers 18 residues. CDR1 and CDR2 from the germline V gene are SGHAT and FQNNGV. DNA for the CDR3: TGTGCCAGCAGCCGCCCCGGGACAGGGGCCCGCGTTAAGTATGGCTACACCTTC. The encoded protein is CASSRPGTGARVKYGYTF.

The chain carries TRBV27 and TRBJ2-1; D might be TRBD2 (6 bases). CDR1 and CDR2 from the germline V gene are MNHEY and SMNVEV (reference sequence). The CDR3 length is 13 residues. V lost 8 bases and J 9 bases, leaving 17 bases between the germline ends. The CDR3 DNA reads as TGTGCCAGCGGTAGGGCGGGGTCGGGTGAGCAGTTCTTC. This translates into CASGRAGSGEQFF.

The CDR3 DNA reads TGTGCCAGCAGCCACGAGTACCAAGAGACCCAGTACTTC. Protein product: CASSHEYQETQYF. The V gene is TRBV11-2, the J gene TRBJ2-5, with no clear D. CDR3 length: 13 residues. V lost 5 bases and J lost 0, with 7 bases in between. Per the germline V gene, CDR1 is SGHAT and CDR2 is FQNNGV.

The genes are TRBV7-9 and TRBJ2-1; D is uncertain. Trimming removed 4 bases from V and 6 bases from J, with 7 bases in between. This CDR3 is built from 12 residues. In germline, CDR1 is SEHNR, CDR2 FQNEAQ (reference sequence). The CDR3 DNA is TGTGCCAGCAGCTCGCACGGCAATGAGCAGTTCTTC. As protein: CASSSHGNEQFF.

J is TRBJ2-6 and V is TRBV25-1; no definite D call. The ends were cut back, 7 bases at V and 1 base at J, with 20 bases in the middle. This CDR3 is 18 amino acids long. Germline assignment: CDR1 MGHDK and CDR2 SYGVNS. The DNA for the CDR3 is TGTGCCAGCAAACTGCCCCCCAGGTTTCCATCTGGGGCCAACGTCCTGACTTTC. Encoded protein: CASKLPPRFPSGANVLTF.

The V gene is TRBV12-3 or TRBV12-4, the J gene TRBJ2-7; D might be TRBD1 (6 bases). Trimming removed 4 bases at V and 0 bases at J, with 10 bases between. The CDR3 length is 14 residues. CDR3 DNA: TGTGCCAGCAGTTATGGGGGCGTCTCCTACGAGCAGTACTTC. Translating gives CASSYGGVSYEQYF.

The V call is TRBV5-1, the J call TRBJ1-1; maybe TRBD1 (5 bases). CDR3 length equals 15 residues. Trimming cost V 3 bases and J 4 bases, with 16 bases left between them. In germline, CDR1 is SGHRS, CDR2 YFSETQ. This chain's CDR3 is CASSSPGREGTEAFF. The DNA for the CDR3 is TGCGCCAGCAGCTCTCCGGGACGTGAGGGCACTGAAGCTTTCTTT.

This chain joins TRBV9 and TRBJ2-2; D might be TRBD1 (5 bases). The germline V gene encodes CDR1 SGDLS and CDR2 YYNGEE. The CDR3 has 15 amino acids. The V end lost 3 bases, the J end lost 0 bases, and 9 bases lay between the germline ends. The CDR3 here is CASSEGVSNTGELFF. CDR3 nucleotide sequence: TGTGCCAGCAGCGAAGGGGTATCGAACACCGGGGAGCTGTTTTTT.

The chain carries TRBV13 and TRBJ1-6, with TRBD1 as a possible D gene (5 bases). The CDR3 has 12 amino acids. The V end was cut by 9 bases, the J end by 8 bases, with 11 bases between. Germline V gives CDR1 PRHDT, CDR2 FYEKMQ (reference sequence). As DNA, the CDR3 is TGTGCCAGTCAGGGAGAAGATTCACCCCTCCACTTT. Amino acid sequence: CASQGEDSPLHF.

As for this clonotype: Germline is not matched at one junction end, which may reflect a read error. V usage is TRBV13 and J usage is TRBJ1-2; D is perhaps TRBD1 (6 bases). The germline CDR1 and CDR2 sequences are PRHDT and FYEKMQ (reference sequence). The CDR3 covers 13 residues. The CDR3 coding sequence is TGTGCCGGCAGCTTAGGGGACATGAGAGGCTACACCTTC. As protein: CAGSLGDMRGYTF.

The chain uses TRBV20-1 and TRBJ2-1, with 10 bases aligning to TRBD2. Trimming took 0 bases from V and 8 from J; bases not matched to a gene: 10. Germline V gene data show CDR1 as DFQATT and CDR2 as SNEGSKA (reference sequence). The CDR3 is 16 amino acids. CDR3: CSARDLGSGGPHEQFF. CDR3 nucleotides: TGCAGTGCTAGAGATCTGGGTAGCGGGGGGCCTCATGAGCAGTTCTTC.

The chain recombines TRBV19 with TRBJ1-1; TRBD1 might be the D (5 bases). This CDR3 region has 13 residues. Germline CDR1 LNHDA, CDR2 SQIVND (reference sequence). V dropped 9 bases and J dropped 7 bases, with 18 bases sitting between them. The CDR3 nucleotides read TGTGCCAGCACCCCCGGAGGGGTGATTGAAGCTTTCTTT. Residues: CASTPGGVIEAFF.

The chain combines TRBV7-2 with TRBJ2-7; D possibly matches TRBD1 or TRBD2 (6 bases each). Trimming removed 5 bases from V and 2 bases from J, with 25 bases in between. Germline V gene lookup returns CDR1 SGHTA and CDR2 FQGNSA. The CDR3 has 18 residues. The CDR3 DNA reads TGTGCCAGCAGCCTAACCCTAGCTGGGGGGCCCCCTCCCTACGAGCAGTACTTC. This encodes CASSLTLAGGPPPYEQYF.

The chain carries TRBV2 and TRBJ2-7; the match to TRBD1 covers 9 bases. Losses at the gene ends were 9 bases for V and 2 bases for J; bases not matched to a gene: 5. The CDR3 consists of 13 residues. Germline V lookup: CDR1 SNHLY, CDR2 FYNNEI. In DNA form, the CDR3 reads TGTGCCAGATCCGGGACAGGGACCTACGAGCAGTACTTC. Translation gives CARSGTGTYEQYF.

The chain uses TRBV4-1 and TRBJ2-1, with D possibly being TRBD2 (6 bases). CDR3 size: 15 residues. CDR1 and CDR2 (germline): MGHRA, YSYEKL. Trimming removed 0 bases from V and 0 bases from J, with 6 bases in between. CDR3 amino acids: CASSQETSSYNEQFF. DNA for the CDR3: TGCGCCAGCAGCCAAGAGACTAGCTCCTACAATGAGCAGTTCTTC.

The chain combines TRBV10-3 with TRBJ2-5, with 11 bases that match TRBD2. With V trimmed by 8 bases and J by 1 base, 12 bases remained unmatched. Looked up from germline, CDR1 is ENHRY and CDR2 is SYGVKD. This CDR3 comprises 17 residues. The CDR3 sequence is CAIGEDKGLAVQETQYF. The CDR3 DNA follows: TGTGCCATCGGCGAAGACAAGGGACTAGCGGTCCAAGAGACCCAGTACTTC.